This T cell receptor beta chain appears in the sequencing data of a study of CD8 T cells in Susac syndrome (dated by TCRdb to between 2018 and 2020). Some background on the complete study: Repertoire sequencing was used to test whether CD8+ T cell activation and differentiation in Susac syndrome was antigen driven. Clonality of the CD8+ T cell repertoire was compared between 11 to 12 healthy donors, around 14 Susac syndrome patients and under 16 multiple sclerosis patients. The paper as a whole reports these results and caveats: The number of individuals in the TCR sequencing and HLA analysis was acknowledged as relatively small.

Peripheral blood CD8+ and CD4+ T cells from healthy donors, Susac syndrome patients and multiple sclerosis patients were profiled using high-throughput TCR beta sequencing. Multiple sclerosis controls were treatment-naive patients with stable or active relapsing-remitting disease fulfilling revised McDonald criteria. Bulk CD8+ and CD4+ T cells were purified magnetically by negative isolation, whereas CD8+ TEMRA cells were enriched by FACS. Blood was collected in EDTA tubes and processed within 24 hours, with PBMCs isolated through density gradient centrifugation. PBMCs intended for TCR sequencing were cryopreserved in liquid nitrogen and thawed later in a water bath at 37 degrees C. Purity of sorted or isolated CD4+, CD8+ and CD8+ TEMRA cells was at least 90%. Remarks on this clonotype: This clone's antigen is unknown. The input lacks base qualities; no much larger clone sits a single base away.

RNA was extracted with the RNeasy kit and 0.5 to 1 ug was reverse transcribed using random hexamers. TCR beta CDR3 regions were amplified with the immunoSEQ multiplex PCR assay covering 54 Vbeta and 13 Jbeta segments. To correct PCR amplification bias, a synthetic template baseline was used for both primer optimization and computational correction. From the authors' description of their analysis: Reads were annotated to V, D and J genes according to IMGT and were analyzed with immunoSEQ Analyzer, with only productive sequences retained. To calculate clonality, Shannon entropy was normalized by log2 of the number of productive unique sequences and then subtracted from one. For each patient and control, public and private clones were evaluated among the 100 most prevalent clones. Clones were defined as Susac-specific when absent from the healthy and MS cohorts, from approximately 1,100 published viral clones and from other ImmuneACCESS disease sequences. TCRdb itself trimmed the public reads at Q25 with fastp, ran MiXCR and retained productive beta chains. Rows merge per CDR3 protein into single entries with the most common DNA and genes. V and J calls and clone size were set by TCRdb, not the authors. The sample yields roughly 140,000 distinct CDR3 sequences; 94% were counted once. The top ten clonotypes cover around 0.21% of the sample.

From the cysteine through the phenylalanine, the CDR3 covers 13 amino acids. Just the 39-base CDR3 DNA is kept, in frame starting at base 1. CDR1 is given as GTSNPN and CDR2 as SVGIG, both from the germline V gene (reference sequence). Trimming at the junction amounts to 4 bases on V and 4 bases on J, and the germline ends lie 12 bases apart. Sequenced material: CD8+ T cells from PBMCs. This chain joins TRBV30 to TRBJ2-3; the D region possibly corresponds to TRBD2 (6 bases align). The TCR comes from a human donor with multiple sclerosis. The CDR3 reads CAWNWGGADTQYF. The bases are TGTGCCTGGAACTGGGGAGGCGCAGATACGCAGTATTTT.